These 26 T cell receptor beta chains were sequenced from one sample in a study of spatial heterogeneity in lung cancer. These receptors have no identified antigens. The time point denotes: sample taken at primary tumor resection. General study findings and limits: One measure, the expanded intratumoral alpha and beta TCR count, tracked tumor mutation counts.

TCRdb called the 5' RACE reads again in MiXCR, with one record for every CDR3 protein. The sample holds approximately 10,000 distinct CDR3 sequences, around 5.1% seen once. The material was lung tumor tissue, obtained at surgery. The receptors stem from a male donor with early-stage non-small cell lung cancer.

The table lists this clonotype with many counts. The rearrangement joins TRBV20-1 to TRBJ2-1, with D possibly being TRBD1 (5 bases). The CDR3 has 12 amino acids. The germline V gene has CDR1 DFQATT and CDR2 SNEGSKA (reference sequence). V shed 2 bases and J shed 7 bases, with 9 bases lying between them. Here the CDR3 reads CSARTPGNEQFF. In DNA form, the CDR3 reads TGCAGTGCTAGAACCCCAGGGAATGAGCAGTTCTTC.

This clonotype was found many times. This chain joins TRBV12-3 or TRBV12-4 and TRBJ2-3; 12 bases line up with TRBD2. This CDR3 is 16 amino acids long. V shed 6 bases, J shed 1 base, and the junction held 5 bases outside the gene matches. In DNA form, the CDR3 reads TGTGCCAGCAGGACCCGACTAGCGGGAGGCACAGATACGCAGTATTTT. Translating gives CASRTRLAGGTDTQYF.

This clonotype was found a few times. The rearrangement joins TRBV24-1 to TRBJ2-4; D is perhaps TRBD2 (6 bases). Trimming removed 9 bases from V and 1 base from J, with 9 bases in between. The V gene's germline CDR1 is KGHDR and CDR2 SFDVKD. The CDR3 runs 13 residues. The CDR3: CATGTGAKNIQYF. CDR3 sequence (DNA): TGTGCCACCGGGACTGGCGCCAAAAACATTCAGTACTTC.

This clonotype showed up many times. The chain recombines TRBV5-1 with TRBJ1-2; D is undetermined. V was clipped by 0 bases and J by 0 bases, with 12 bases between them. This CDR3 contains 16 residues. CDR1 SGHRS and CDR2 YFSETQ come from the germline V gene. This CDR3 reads CASSLEFGPANYGYTF. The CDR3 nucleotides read TGCGCCAGCAGCTTGGAATTCGGGCCAGCTAACTATGGCTACACCTTC.

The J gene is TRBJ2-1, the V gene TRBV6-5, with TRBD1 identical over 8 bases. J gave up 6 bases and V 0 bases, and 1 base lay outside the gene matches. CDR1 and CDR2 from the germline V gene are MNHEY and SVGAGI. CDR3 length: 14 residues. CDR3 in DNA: TGTGCCAGCAGTTACTCAGGACAGGGCAATGAGCAGTTCTTC. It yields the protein CASSYSGQGNEQFF.

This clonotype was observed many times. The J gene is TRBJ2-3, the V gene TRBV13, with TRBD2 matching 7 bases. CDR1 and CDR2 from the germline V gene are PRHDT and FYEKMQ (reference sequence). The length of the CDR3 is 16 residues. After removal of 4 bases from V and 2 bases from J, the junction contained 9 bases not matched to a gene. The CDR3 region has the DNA TGTGCCAGCAGCTCCCTAGCGGCTTCTTACACAGATACGCAGTATTTT. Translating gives CASSSLAASYTDTQYF.

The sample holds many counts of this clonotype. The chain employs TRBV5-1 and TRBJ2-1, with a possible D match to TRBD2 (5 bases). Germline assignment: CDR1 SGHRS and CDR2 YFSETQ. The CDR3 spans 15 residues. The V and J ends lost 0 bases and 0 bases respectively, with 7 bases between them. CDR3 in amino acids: CASSLAGYSYNEQFF. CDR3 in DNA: TGCGCCAGCAGCTTGGCGGGGTACTCCTACAATGAGCAGTTCTTC.

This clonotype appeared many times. The CDR3 DNA follows: TGCGCCAGCGTCACAGGGCGGAGAGCTTTCTTT. As protein: CASVTGRRAFF. V is TRBV10-2 and J is TRBJ1-1; perhaps TRBD1 as D (6 bases). CDR3 length equals 11 residues. Trimming removed 8 bases at V and 10 bases at J, with 14 bases between. Germline assignment: CDR1 WSHSY and CDR2 SAAADI.

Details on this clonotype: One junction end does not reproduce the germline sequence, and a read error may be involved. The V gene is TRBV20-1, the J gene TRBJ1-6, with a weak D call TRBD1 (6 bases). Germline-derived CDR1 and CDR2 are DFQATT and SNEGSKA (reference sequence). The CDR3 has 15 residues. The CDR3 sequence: CSARKDSSCNSPLHF. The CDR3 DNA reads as TGCAGTGCTAGAAAGGACAGCTCCTGTAATTCACCCCTCCACTTT.

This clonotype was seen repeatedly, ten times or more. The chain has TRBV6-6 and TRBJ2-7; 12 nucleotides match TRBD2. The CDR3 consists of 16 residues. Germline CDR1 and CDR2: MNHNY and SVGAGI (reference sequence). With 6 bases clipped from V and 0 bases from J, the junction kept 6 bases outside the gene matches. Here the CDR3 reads CASSRTSGESSYEQYF. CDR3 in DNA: TGTGCCAGCAGCCGGACTAGCGGGGAGAGCTCCTACGAGCAGTACTTC.

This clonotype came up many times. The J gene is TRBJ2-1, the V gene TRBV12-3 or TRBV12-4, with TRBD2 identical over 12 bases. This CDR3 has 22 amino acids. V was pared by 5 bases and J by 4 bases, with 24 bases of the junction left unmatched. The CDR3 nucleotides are TGTGCCAGCAGTAGAAGAGTCCGGGACAGGCTGGGGCTAGCGGGAGGGTACAATGAGCAGTTCTTC. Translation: CASSRRVRDRLGLAGGYNEQFF.

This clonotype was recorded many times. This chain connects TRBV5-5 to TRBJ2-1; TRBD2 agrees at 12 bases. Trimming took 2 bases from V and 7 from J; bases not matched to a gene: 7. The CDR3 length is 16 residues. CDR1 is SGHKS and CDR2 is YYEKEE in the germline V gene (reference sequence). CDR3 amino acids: CASSFLAGGPRNEQFF. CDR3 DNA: TGTGCCAGCAGCTTCCTAGCGGGAGGGCCTCGGAATGAGCAGTTCTTC.

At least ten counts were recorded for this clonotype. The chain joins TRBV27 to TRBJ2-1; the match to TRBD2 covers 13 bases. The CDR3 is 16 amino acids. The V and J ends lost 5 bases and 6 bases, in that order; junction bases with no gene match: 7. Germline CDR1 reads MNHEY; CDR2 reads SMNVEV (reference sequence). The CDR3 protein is CASSPRLAGGFNEQFF. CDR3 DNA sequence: TGTGCCAGCAGTCCCCGACTAGCGGGGGGTTTCAATGAGCAGTTCTTC.

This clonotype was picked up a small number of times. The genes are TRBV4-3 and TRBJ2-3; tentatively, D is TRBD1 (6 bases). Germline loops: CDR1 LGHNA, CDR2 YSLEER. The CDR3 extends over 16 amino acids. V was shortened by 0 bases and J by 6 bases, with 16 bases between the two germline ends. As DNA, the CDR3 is TGCGCCAGCAGCCAAGATTTCAGGGGCTCCGTGGATACGCAGTATTTT. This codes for CASSQDFRGSVDTQYF.

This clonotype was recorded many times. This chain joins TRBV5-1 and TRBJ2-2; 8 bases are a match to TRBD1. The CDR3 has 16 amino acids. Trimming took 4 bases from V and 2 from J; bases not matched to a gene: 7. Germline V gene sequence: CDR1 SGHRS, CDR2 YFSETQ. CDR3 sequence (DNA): TGCGCCAGCAGCCTCACGGGACAGGATAACACCGGGGAGCTGTTTTTT. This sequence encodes CASSLTGQDNTGELFF.

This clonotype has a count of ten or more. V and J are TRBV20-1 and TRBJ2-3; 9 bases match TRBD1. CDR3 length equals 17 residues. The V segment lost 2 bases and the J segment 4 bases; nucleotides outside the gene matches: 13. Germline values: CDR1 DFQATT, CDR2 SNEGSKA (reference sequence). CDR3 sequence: CSARLPEMRTGADTQYF. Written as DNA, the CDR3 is TGCAGTGCTAGACTCCCTGAGATGAGGACAGGGGCAGATACGCAGTATTTT.

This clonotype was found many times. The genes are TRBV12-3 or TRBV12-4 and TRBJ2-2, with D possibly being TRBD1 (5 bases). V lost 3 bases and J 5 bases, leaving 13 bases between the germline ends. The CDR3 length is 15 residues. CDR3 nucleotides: TGTGCCAGCAGTTTCAACAGGCCCACGACCGGGGAGCTGTTTTTT. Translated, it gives CASSFNRPTTGELFF.

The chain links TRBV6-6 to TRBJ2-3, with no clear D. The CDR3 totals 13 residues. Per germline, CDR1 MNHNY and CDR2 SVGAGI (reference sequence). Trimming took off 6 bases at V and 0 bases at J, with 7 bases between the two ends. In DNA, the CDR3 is TGTGCCAGCAGCTTTGACAGCACAGATACGCAGTATTTT. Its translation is CASSFDSTDTQYF.

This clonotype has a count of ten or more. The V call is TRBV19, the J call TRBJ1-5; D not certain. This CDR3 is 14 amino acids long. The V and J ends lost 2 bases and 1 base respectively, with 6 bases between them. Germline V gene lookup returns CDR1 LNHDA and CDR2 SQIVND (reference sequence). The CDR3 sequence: CASSISGSNQPQHF. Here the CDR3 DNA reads TGTGCCAGTAGTATATCTGGAAGCAATCAGCCCCAGCATTTT.

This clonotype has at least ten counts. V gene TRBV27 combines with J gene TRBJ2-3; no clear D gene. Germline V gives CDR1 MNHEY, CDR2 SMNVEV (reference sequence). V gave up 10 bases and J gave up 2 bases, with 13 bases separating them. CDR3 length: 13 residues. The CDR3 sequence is CATGPSYTDTQYF. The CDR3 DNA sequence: TGTGCCACCGGACCTTCCTACACAGATACGCAGTATTTT.

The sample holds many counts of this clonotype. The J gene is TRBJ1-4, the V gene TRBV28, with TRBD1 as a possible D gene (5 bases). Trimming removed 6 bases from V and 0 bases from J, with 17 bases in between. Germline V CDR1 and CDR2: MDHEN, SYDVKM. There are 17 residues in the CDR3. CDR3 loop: CASSSLEGETTNEKLFF. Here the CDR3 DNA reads TGTGCCAGCAGCTCTCTCGAAGGGGAGACAACTAATGAAAAACTGTTTTTT.

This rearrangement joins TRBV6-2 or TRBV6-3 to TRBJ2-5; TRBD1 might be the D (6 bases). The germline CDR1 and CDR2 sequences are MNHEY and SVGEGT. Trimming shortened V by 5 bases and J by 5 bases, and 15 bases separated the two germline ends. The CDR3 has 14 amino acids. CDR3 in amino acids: CASSQPGVGETQYF. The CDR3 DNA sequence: TGTGCCAGCAGTCAACCAGGGGTAGGGGAGACCCAGTACTTC.

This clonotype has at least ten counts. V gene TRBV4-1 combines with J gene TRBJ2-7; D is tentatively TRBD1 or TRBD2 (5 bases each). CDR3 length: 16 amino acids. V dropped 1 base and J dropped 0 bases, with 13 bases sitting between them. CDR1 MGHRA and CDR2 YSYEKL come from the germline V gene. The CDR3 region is CASSQGSGRSSYEQYF. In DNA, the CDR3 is TGCGCCAGCAGCCAAGGTTCGGGACGTAGCTCCTACGAGCAGTACTTC.

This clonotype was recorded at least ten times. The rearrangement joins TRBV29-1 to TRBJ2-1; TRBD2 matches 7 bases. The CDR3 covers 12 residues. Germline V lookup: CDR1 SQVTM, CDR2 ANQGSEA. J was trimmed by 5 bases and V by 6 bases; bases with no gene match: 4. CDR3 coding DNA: TGCAGCGTGGCTAGCGGCGACAATGAGCAGTTCTTC. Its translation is CSVASGDNEQFF.

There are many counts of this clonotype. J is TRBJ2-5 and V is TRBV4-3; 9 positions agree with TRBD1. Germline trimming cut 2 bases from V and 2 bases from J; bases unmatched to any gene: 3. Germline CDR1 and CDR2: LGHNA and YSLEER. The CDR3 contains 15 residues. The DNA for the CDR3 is TGCGCCAGCAGCCAATTAGGACAGGGGCAAGAGACCCAGTACTTC. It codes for CASSQLGQGQETQYF.

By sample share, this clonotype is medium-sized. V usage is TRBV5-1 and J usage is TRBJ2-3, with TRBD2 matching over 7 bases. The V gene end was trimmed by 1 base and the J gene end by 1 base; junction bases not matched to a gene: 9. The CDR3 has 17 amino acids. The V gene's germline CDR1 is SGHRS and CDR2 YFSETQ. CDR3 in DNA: TGCGCCAGCAGCTTGTTGGGACTACCCTCGGGCACAGATACGCAGTATTTT. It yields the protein CASSLLGLPSGTDTQYF.